The 25 T cell receptor beta chains in this list originate from one sample, sequenced in a study of blood T cell repertoires in COVID-19. Sequencing used immunoSEQ multiplex PCR; TCRdb keeps in-frame clones, though not all of them. This table has about 160,000 clones, roughly 90% appearing once. Sequenced input: peripheral blood. The receptor set was obtained from a woman in her fifties or sixties who had recovered from COVID-19.

This chain links TRBV19 with TRBJ1-3; no clear D gene. With 5 bases removed from V and 4 bases from J, the gap between germline ends came to 21 bases. The germline V gene encodes CDR1 LNHDA and CDR2 SQIVND (reference sequence). The CDR3 spans 17 residues. The CDR3 sequence is CASSGGEAEPDGNTIYF. The CDR3, as DNA: TGTGCCAGTAGTGGTGGGGAGGCAGAACCCGACGGAAACACCATATATTTT.

This clone was seen just once. The chain employs TRBV4-3 and TRBJ1-3; D gene ambiguous. In germline, CDR1 is LGHNA, CDR2 YSLEER. V lost 4 bases and J lost 0, with 10 bases in between. The CDR3 is 15 residues long. For the CDR3, the DNA is TGCGCCAGCAGCCGTCAATTGAGCTCTGGAAACACCATATATTTT. Its translation: CASSRQLSSGNTIYF.

This clone came up once. This rearrangement joins TRBV5-5 to TRBJ1-2; TRBD1 matches at 9 bases. The CDR3 spans 13 residues. Germline assignment: CDR1 SGHKS and CDR2 YYEKEE (reference sequence). After removal of 4 bases from V and 6 bases from J, the junction contained 4 bases not matched to a gene. The chain's CDR3 is CASSPRTGDGYTF. The CDR3 coding sequence is TGTGCCAGCAGCCCCCGGACAGGGGATGGCTACACCTTC.

This chain links TRBV7-9 with TRBJ2-7, with D maybe TRBD2 (7 bases). CDR1 is SEHNR, CDR2 FQNEAQ, per germline (reference sequence). The CDR3 is 16 amino acids. With 5 bases removed from V and 2 bases from J, the gap between germline ends came to 19 bases. For the CDR3, the DNA is TGTGCCAGCAGCCGCACACCGGGGGGACACCCCTACGAGCAGTACTTC. This codes for CASSRTPGGHPYEQYF.

The chain carries TRBV7-9 and TRBJ2-7; 10 nucleotides align to TRBD1. Germline V gene data show CDR1 as SEHNR and CDR2 as FQNEAQ (reference sequence). V shed 4 bases and J 6 bases; nucleotides not matched to a gene: 6. This CDR3 is 14 amino acids long. CDR3 residues: CASSSSTGGGEQYF. CDR3 nucleotides: TGTGCCAGCAGCTCATCGACAGGGGGCGGCGAGCAGTACTTC.

The rearrangement uses TRBV3-1 (or the pseudogene TRBV3-2) and TRBJ2-7; D may be TRBD1 (5 bases). With 1 base removed from V and 2 bases from J, the gap between germline ends came to 9 bases. CDR1 is LGHDT, CDR2 YNNKEL, per germline (reference sequence). The CDR3 sequence is 14 residues long. As DNA, the CDR3 is TGTGCCAGCAGCCAAGGAACAGGAGCCTACGAGCAGTACTTC. This translates into CASSQGTGAYEQYF.

The CDR3 DNA reads TGTGCCAGCACCCAGGGGCCGCGGGCGGATACGCAGTATTTT. Protein sequence: CASTQGPRADTQYF. This rearrangement joins TRBV6-5 to TRBJ2-3, with D maybe TRBD1 (6 bases). CDR1 is MNHEY and CDR2 is SVGAGI in the germline V gene. CDR3 length: 14 residues. Trimming took 7 bases from V and 6 from J, leaving 17 bases between them.

CDR3 nucleotide sequence: TGTGCCAGCAGAAGACTAGCGGGGAACACCGGGGAGCTGTTTTTT. Translated: CASRRLAGNTGELFF. The chain is built from TRBV7-3 and TRBJ2-2, with 10 bases identical to TRBD2. Germline V gene lookup returns CDR1 SGHTA and CDR2 FQGTGA. With 6 bases clipped from V and 1 base from J, the junction kept 2 bases outside the gene matches. The CDR3 has 15 amino acids. The whole variable domain, filled in from reference TRBV7-3 and TRBJ2-2, reads GAGVSQTPSNKVTEKGKYVELRCDPISGHTALYWYRQSLGQGPEFLIYFQGTGAADDSGLPNDRFFAVRPEGSVSTLKIQRTERGDSAVYLCASRRLAGNTGELFFGEGSRLTVL.

V is TRBV5-1 and J is TRBJ2-1; D uncertain. The CDR3 consists of 13 residues. Per the germline V gene, CDR1 is SGHRS and CDR2 is YFSETQ. Trimming left V 0 bases short and J 7 bases short, with 8 bases between. In DNA form, the CDR3 reads TGCGCCAGCAGCTTGGAACCCGGGAATGAGCAGTTCTTC. Translation gives CASSLEPGNEQFF.

Note on this clone: The same CDR3 is also encoded by other DNA sequences in this sample. The V gene is TRBV3-1 (or the pseudogene TRBV3-2), the J gene TRBJ1-5; D is undetermined. V dropped 0 bases and J dropped 6 bases, with 6 bases sitting between them. Germline-derived CDR1 and CDR2 are LGHDT and YNNKEL (reference sequence). The CDR3 covers 13 residues. The CDR3 here is CASSQDRGQPQHF. CDR3 DNA: TGTGCCAGCAGCCAAGATCGGGGTCAGCCCCAGCATTTT.

The rearrangement uses TRBV27 and TRBJ2-5; 11 nucleotides match TRBD1. Unmatched junction bases numbered 2, after V lost 4 bases and J lost 1 base. The CDR3 is made up of 15 amino acids. The V gene's germline CDR1 is MNHEY and CDR2 SMNVEV (reference sequence). The CDR3 DNA reads TGTGCCAGCAGTTGGGACAGGGGGTCCCAAGAGACCCAGTACTTC. Amino acid sequence: CASSWDRGSQETQYF.

The chain has TRBV24-1 and TRBJ2-5; 8 bases agree with TRBD1. J gave up 7 bases and V 1 base, and 7 bases lay outside the gene matches. The CDR3 length is 15 residues. From germline, CDR1 is KGHDR and CDR2 SFDVKD. The CDR3: CATSDFPGQGGTQYF. The DNA of the CDR3 is TGTGCCACCAGTGATTTCCCTGGACAGGGAGGGACCCAGTACTTC.

This clone has more than one count but fewer than ten. This chain links TRBV27 with TRBJ1-6; TRBD1 is a possible D gene (5 bases). The germline V gene encodes CDR1 MNHEY and CDR2 SMNVEV (reference sequence). The germline V and J ends were trimmed by 6 bases and 5 bases, with 20 bases remaining between them. The CDR3 length is 17 residues. CDR3 in amino acids: CASRNPALGAHNSPLHF. The CDR3 bases are TGTGCCAGCAGGAACCCCGCGCTAGGGGCCCATAATTCACCCCTCCACTTT.

The genes are TRBV9 and TRBJ1-5, with 10 bases that match TRBD1. Unmatched junction bases numbered 12, after V lost 0 bases and J lost 6 bases. The CDR3 contains 18 residues. Germline CDR1 is SGDLS and CDR2 is YYNGEE. The CDR3 region has the DNA TGTGCCAGCAGCGTAGGGGGACAGGGGCCTTGGTCTGGTCAGCCCCAGCATTTT. It translates to CASSVGGQGPWSGQPQHF.

V and J are TRBV30 and TRBJ1-2; TRBD1 agrees at 9 bases. This CDR3 comprises 13 residues. Germline lookup yields CDR1 GTSNPN and CDR2 SVGIG (reference sequence). V dropped 2 bases and J dropped 4; count of bases not matched to a gene: 2. The CDR3 coding sequence is TGTGCCTGGAGTAAGGGACAGGGCTATGGCTACACCTTC. It is translated as CAWSKGQGYGYTF.

This chain uses TRBV18 with TRBJ1-1; D is ambiguous. V shed 4 bases and J shed 5 bases, with 17 bases lying between them. The CDR3 contains 15 residues. Germline V gene data show CDR1 as KGHSH and CDR2 as LQKENI. CDR3 DNA sequence: TGTGCCAGCTCACTTACTGTCGCGGGTAGAACTGAAGCTTTCTTT. It specifies CASSLTVAGRTEAFF.

The V and J genes are TRBV7-9 and TRBJ2-7, with D possibly being TRBD1 (5 bases). CDR1 SEHNR and CDR2 FQNEAQ come from the germline V gene (reference sequence). V lost 2 bases and J 6 bases, leaving 11 bases between the germline ends. The CDR3 is 13 residues long. The DNA for the CDR3 is TGTGCCAGCAGCTTACAGGGATCGGGCGAGCAGTACTTC. This translates into CASSLQGSGEQYF.

CDR3 protein: CATSSSGGARETQYF. The CDR3 DNA sequence: TGTGCCACCAGCAGTAGCGGGGGGGCCAGGGAGACCCAGTACTTC. The rearrangement joins TRBV15 to TRBJ2-5, with TRBD2 matching over 11 bases. The CDR3 length is 15 residues. Germline V gene data show CDR1 as LNHNV and CDR2 as YYDKDF (reference sequence). J lost 5 bases, V lost 3 bases, and 5 bases had no gene match.

This rearrangement joins TRBV11-2 to TRBJ1-5; D may be TRBD1 (6 bases). From germline, CDR1 is SGHAT and CDR2 FQNNGV. This CDR3 contains 15 residues. Trimming left V 0 bases short and J 4 bases short, with 10 bases between. The CDR3 spells CASSLDGGANQPQHF. The CDR3 coding sequence is TGTGCCAGCAGCTTAGATGGGGGGGCTAATCAGCCCCAGCATTTT.

This chain joins TRBV10-1 and TRBJ2-5, with 10 bases that match TRBD1. Germline V gives CDR1 WNHNN, CDR2 SYGVQD (reference sequence). V lost 0 bases and J lost 4; bases outside the gene matches: 2. The CDR3 covers 15 residues. This chain's CDR3 is CASSESTGGRETQYF. The DNA of the CDR3 is TGCGCCAGCAGTGAGTCGACAGGGGGCCGAGAGACCCAGTACTTC.

This clone was detected only a few times. This chain connects TRBV28 to TRBJ2-3; 10 bases fit TRBD1. CDR3 size: 15 residues. Germline V gives CDR1 MDHEN, CDR2 SYDVKM. Trimming cost V 6 bases and J 1 base; bases outside gene matches: 4. The CDR3 is CASRDRGHRTDTQYF. CDR3 bases: TGTGCCAGCAGAGACAGGGGGCATCGCACAGATACGCAGTATTTT.

V usage is TRBV7-6 and J usage is TRBJ2-2, with D possibly being TRBD1 (5 bases). V lost 3 bases and J 1 base, leaving 9 bases between the germline ends. The CDR3 is made up of 15 amino acids. Germline loops: CDR1 SGHVS, CDR2 FNYEAQ. In DNA, the CDR3 is TGTGCCAGCAGCTTTGGGCAGGGGAACACCGGGGAGCTGTTTTTT. Translated: CASSFGQGNTGELFF.

The chain has TRBV11-2 and TRBJ1-2; 7 bases are shared with TRBD1. This CDR3 region has 14 residues. V lost 3 bases to trimming and J lost 4 bases; unmatched junction nucleotides: 5. Germline V gene lookup returns CDR1 SGHAT and CDR2 FQNNGV. The DNA of the CDR3 is TGTGCCAGCAGCTTCCCGACAGGGACCTATGGCTACACCTTC. It is translated as CASSFPTGTYGYTF.

This chain joins TRBV5-1 and TRBJ2-6; D not certain. V lost 0 bases and J 2 bases, leaving 6 bases between the germline ends. This CDR3 comprises 15 residues. Germline V lookup: CDR1 SGHRS, CDR2 YFSETQ. CDR3 DNA: TGCGCCAGCAGCTTGGACAATACTGGGGCCAACGTCCTGACTTTC. It encodes CASSLDNTGANVLTF.

V and J are TRBV5-1 and TRBJ2-1; 9 bases are a match to TRBD2. Losses at the gene ends were 6 bases for V and 8 bases for J; bases not matched to a gene: 12. This CDR3 region has 15 residues. The germline CDR1 and CDR2 sequences are SGHRS and YFSETQ. Here the CDR3 reads CASKTRGGPEDEQFF. The CDR3 region has the DNA TGCGCCAGCAAGACGCGGGGGGGCCCAGAGGATGAGCAGTTCTTC.